The next 28 T cell receptor beta chains were all read from a single sample in a study of T cells in Graves' hyperthyroidism and ophthalmopathy. The CDR3 regions of TCR beta were amplified from RNA transcripts. Using the HTBI primer set, a first-round RT-PCR was run on the TCR CDR3. TCRdb itself ran the multiplex PCR reads through MiXCR, one entry per CDR3 protein. The sample carries 500,000 to 800,000 distinct CDR3 sequences, over 40% recorded once. The source material was peripheral blood or thyroid tissue (not recorded which). The receptors derive from an adult man with Graves' disease, either hyperthyroidism or ophthalmopathy (not recorded which).

This clonotype turned up a few times. The V call is TRBV20-1, the J call TRBJ1-5; 8 bases match TRBD1. J lost 3 bases, V lost 0 bases, and 1 base had no gene match. CDR1 is DFQATT, CDR2 SNEGSKA, per germline (reference sequence). The CDR3 is 14 residues long. CDR3 DNA: TGCAGTGCTAGAGACAGGGGGCACAATCAGCCCCAGCATTTT. It is translated as CSARDRGHNQPQHF.

The V call is TRBV20-1, the J call TRBJ1-4; D may be TRBD1 (6 bases). Germline V gives CDR1 DFQATT, CDR2 SNEGSKA (reference sequence). The V and J ends lost 6 bases and 3 bases respectively, with 17 bases between them. CDR3 length: 15 amino acids. CDR3 in amino acids: CSAYPRGQANEKLFF. CDR3 nucleotide sequence: TGCAGTGCCTACCCGCGGGGGCAAGCTAATGAAAAACTGTTTTTT.

The genes are TRBV19 and TRBJ1-6, with D possibly TRBD1 on 6 matching bases. Germline-derived CDR1 and CDR2 are LNHDA and SQIVND (reference sequence). The V and J ends lost 0 bases and 9 bases respectively, with 15 bases between them. The CDR3 extends over 16 amino acids. This chain's CDR3 is CASSIDRQGTGSPLHF. In DNA form, the CDR3 reads TGTGCCAGTAGTATAGATCGTCAGGGGACGGGTTCACCCCTCCACTTT. Complete variable domain (other parts from reference TRBV19 and TRBJ1-6): DGGITQSPKYLFRKEGQNVTLSCEQNLNHDAMYWYRQDPGQGLRLIYYSQIVNDFQKGDIAEGYSVSREKKESFPLTVTSAQKNPTAFYLCASSIDRQGTGSPLHFGNGTRLTVT.

This clonotype appeared many times. The V gene is TRBV7-3, the J gene TRBJ1-6; 11 nucleotides align to TRBD1. The CDR3 contains 15 residues. Germline assignment: CDR1 SGHTA and CDR2 FQGTGA. With V trimmed by 8 bases and J by 9 bases, 9 bases remained unmatched. The CDR3 DNA sequence: TGTGCCAGCCCGTGTACGGGACAGGGGGGTTCACCCCTCCACTTT. Its protein product is CASPCTGQGGSPLHF.

As to this clonotype: A much larger clonotype is one base distant, so this may be a read error. The chain joins TRBV9 to TRBJ2-7; TRBD1 matches at 12 bases. The CDR3 totals 15 residues. Germline CDR1 reads SGDLS; CDR2 reads YYNGEE. This CDR3 reads CATSEGQGAIYEQYF. The CDR3 nucleotides read TGCGCCACCAGTGAGGGACAGGGGGCCATCTACGAGCAGTACTTC.

This chain uses TRBV19 with TRBJ1-3; D call uncertain. CDR1 is LNHDA and CDR2 is SQIVND in the germline V gene (reference sequence). Trimming took off 3 bases at V and 0 bases at J, with 15 bases between the two ends. The CDR3 totals 17 residues. The CDR3 protein is CASSIQTWLSSGNTIYF. The CDR3 nucleotides are TGTGCCAGTAGTATCCAGACTTGGTTGTCCTCTGGAAACACCATATATTTT.

This chain links TRBV6-1 with TRBJ1-2, with D unresolved. Germline lookup yields CDR1 MNHNS and CDR2 SASEGT. With 0 bases removed from V and 3 bases from J, the gap between germline ends came to 8 bases. The CDR3 runs to 14 residues. This CDR3 is CASSEAFGYYGYTF. CDR3 sequence (DNA): TGTGCCAGCAGTGAAGCTTTCGGCTACTATGGCTACACCTTC.

DNA for the CDR3: TGCAGTGCTAGCCAAACGACAGGGCTTGCCACTGAAGCTTTCTTT. Protein: CSASQTTGLATEAFF. The rearrangement uses TRBV20-1 and TRBJ1-1, with TRBD1 matching 7 bases. V dropped 3 bases and J dropped 4; count of bases not matched to a gene: 11. CDR1 is DFQATT, CDR2 SNEGSKA, per germline (reference sequence). The CDR3 has 15 residues.

Comments on this clonotype: One base away lies a much larger clone, so this may be a sequencing read error. The rearrangement joins TRBV12-3 or TRBV12-4 to TRBJ1-5; 9 bases are a match to TRBD1. The trim removed 6 bases at V and 5 bases at J, leaving 2 bases unmatched. The CDR3 runs 13 residues. The CDR3 nucleotides read TGTGCCAGCAGGGGACAGGGCCATCAGCCCCAGCATTTT. This sequence encodes CASRGQGHQPQHF.

The gene calls are TRBV29-1 and TRBJ1-4, with D perhaps matching TRBD1 (5 bases). Germline values: CDR1 SQVTM, CDR2 ANQGSEA. Trimming pared 7 bases from V and 8 bases from J, leaving 14 bases between. The CDR3 runs to 12 residues. The CDR3 DNA sequence: TGCAGCGGACTGGGGGAGGCAGAAAAACTGTTTTTT. Amino acid sequence: CSGLGEAEKLFF.

This clonotype was observed a few times. The chain couples TRBV20-1 to TRBJ2-7; 13 nucleotides align to TRBD2. Germline CDR1 and CDR2: DFQATT and SNEGSKA (reference sequence). Trimming took 3 bases from V and 1 from J; bases not matched to a gene: 9. This CDR3 has 17 residues. CDR3 region: CSARETSGRPHSYEQYF. Here the CDR3 DNA reads TGCAGTGCTAGGGAGACTAGCGGGAGGCCCCATTCCTACGAGCAGTACTTC.

This clonotype appeared many times. The chain carries TRBV9 and TRBJ1-5; 9 positions match TRBD1. The CDR3 is made up of 15 amino acids. The germline gives CDR1 SGDLS, CDR2 YYNGEE. With 0 bases clipped from V and 4 bases from J, the junction kept 2 bases outside the gene matches. CDR3 sequence: CASSVGGTGNQPQHF. In DNA, the CDR3 is TGTGCCAGCAGCGTAGGGGGGACAGGGAATCAGCCCCAGCATTTT.

This rearrangement joins TRBV7-8 to TRBJ2-5; the D gene is possibly TRBD1 (6 bases). This CDR3 comprises 15 residues. V lost 5 bases to trimming and J lost 9 bases, with 22 bases between them. Germline V lookup: CDR1 SGHVS, CDR2 FQNEAQ. CDR3 residues: CASSPTGTTQQAQYF. CDR3 DNA sequence: TGTGCCAGCAGCCCAACCGGGACAACCCAGCAGGCCCAGTACTTC. The whole variable domain, filled in from reference TRBV7-8 and TRBJ2-5, reads GAGVSQSPRYKVAKRGQDVALRCDPISGHVSLFWYQQALGQGPEFLTYFQNEAQLDKSGLPSDRFFAERPEGSVSTLKIQRTQQEDSAVYLCASSPTGTTQQAQYFGPGTRLLVL.

This clonotype occurred a few times. This rearrangement joins TRBV20-1 to TRBJ1-1, with D perhaps matching TRBD1 (5 bases). The CDR3 sequence is 14 residues long. Between the trimmed V and J ends, which lost 0 bases and 3 bases, there was a span of 11 bases. Germline CDR1 reads DFQATT; CDR2 reads SNEGSKA (reference sequence). The CDR3 DNA reads TGCAGTGCTAGAGAGTATCCCAGGGACACTGAAGCTTTCTTT. Translation: CSAREYPRDTEAFF.

A single count supports this clonotype. The V gene is TRBV15, the J gene TRBJ1-5; no definite D call. The CDR3 contains 13 residues. V was shortened by 3 bases and J by 6 bases, with 9 bases between the two germline ends. In germline, CDR1 is LNHNV, CDR2 YYDKDF (reference sequence). The CDR3 protein is CATSSLGTQPQHF. The DNA for the CDR3 is TGTGCCACCAGCAGCTTAGGCACTCAGCCCCAGCATTTT.

This clonotype occurred once. V gene TRBV25-1 combines with J gene TRBJ2-2; possible D gene TRBD2, 5 bases. The CDR3 is 14 residues long. Per germline, CDR1 MGHDK and CDR2 SYGVNS. Trimming shortened V by 0 bases and J by 5 bases, and 7 bases separated the two germline ends. DNA for the CDR3: TGTGCCAGCAGTGAATATGGGGAGACCGGGGAGCTGTTTTTT. It codes for CASSEYGETGELFF.

The gene calls are TRBV2 and TRBJ2-6; a possible D gene is TRBD2 (5 bases). The CDR3 covers 18 residues. The germline V gene encodes CDR1 SNHLY and CDR2 FYNNEI. Between the trimmed V and J ends, which lost 6 bases and 4 bases, there was a span of 22 bases. CDR3 loop: CASSVVDFGGSGANVLTF. CDR3 DNA: TGTGCCAGCAGCGTTGTGGATTTCGGAGGCTCCGGGGCCAACGTCCTGACTTTC.

This clonotype was detected ten times or more. The chain is built from TRBV20-1 and TRBJ1-1, with D unclear. The germline CDR1 and CDR2 sequences are DFQATT and SNEGSKA (reference sequence). V gave up 1 base and J gave up 5 bases, with 14 bases separating them. CDR3 size: 14 residues. The CDR3 region is CSARVYREVTEAFF. CDR3 nucleotide sequence: TGCAGTGCTAGAGTTTACCGGGAAGTGACTGAAGCTTTCTTT.

The chain carries TRBV7-2 and TRBJ1-6; D is unclear. Germline-derived CDR1 and CDR2 are SGHTA and FQGNSA. The CDR3 is 15 amino acids. Trimming took off 3 bases at V and 3 bases at J, with 9 bases between the two ends. The CDR3, as DNA: TGTGCCAGCAGCTTGGCACAAGGCTATAATTCACCCCTCCACTTT. This translates into CASSLAQGYNSPLHF.

CDR3: CSARDTGTGGNEQFF. CDR3 bases: TGCAGTGCTAGAGATACGGGTACAGGGGGCAATGAGCAGTTCTTC. The chain links TRBV20-1 to TRBJ2-1; 8 nucleotides align to TRBD1. The CDR3 is 15 residues long. Per the germline V gene, CDR1 is DFQATT and CDR2 is SNEGSKA (reference sequence). V gave up 0 bases and J gave up 6 bases; unmatched junction bases: 7.

This clonotype was seen at least ten times. This chain connects TRBV5-1 to TRBJ1-4, with TRBD1 matching 7 bases. The CDR3 loop spans 15 amino acids. V gave up 4 bases and J gave up 3 bases; unmatched junction bases: 6. Germline lookup yields CDR1 SGHRS and CDR2 YFSETQ. DNA of the CDR3: TGCGCCAGCAGCCTACAGGGGAGGTCTAATGAAAAACTGTTTTTT. Translating gives CASSLQGRSNEKLFF.

At least ten counts were recorded for this clonotype. This chain uses TRBV7-2 with TRBJ2-7, with TRBD1 matching 9 bases. The CDR3 extends over 14 amino acids. Unmatched junction bases numbered 6, after V lost 6 bases and J lost 3 bases. Germline-derived CDR1 and CDR2 are SGHTA and FQGNSA. CDR3 bases: TGTGCCAGCAGGCCCGGGACAGGGAGCTACGAGCAGTACTTC. It encodes CASRPGTGSYEQYF.

This chain links TRBV5-1 with TRBJ1-2; a possible D gene is TRBD1 (6 bases). Germline V gives CDR1 SGHRS, CDR2 YFSETQ. The CDR3 has 15 amino acids. V was trimmed by 4 bases and J by 4 bases, leaving 17 bases between them. CDR3 sequence: CASSAEGGGGYGYTF. DNA of the CDR3: TGCGCCAGCAGCGCGGAAGGGGGAGGAGGCTATGGCTACACCTTC.

For this clonotype: One junction end disagrees with the germline gene, perhaps due to a read error. The chain couples TRBV11-1 to TRBJ1-4; possible D gene TRBD1, 5 bases. Germline values: CDR1 SGHAT, CDR2 FQDESV (reference sequence). The CDR3 spans 14 residues. For the CDR3, the DNA is TGTGCCAGCAGCTTGACAGAAACTAATGAAAACCTGTTTTTT. Its translation is CASSLTETNENLFF.

This clonotype was seen a handful of times. CDR3 amino acids: CASSLNPTLRNTGANVLTF. CDR3 nucleotides: TGTGCCAGCAGCTTAAACCCTACCTTACGGAACACTGGGGCCAACGTCCTGACTTTC. This chain links TRBV7-3 with TRBJ2-6; no clear D gene. There are 19 residues in the CDR3. Germline V gives CDR1 SGHTA, CDR2 FQGTGA. V was cut by 1 base and J by 2 bases, with 18 bases left in between.

The chain joins TRBV20-1 to TRBJ2-7, with TRBD2 as a possible D gene (7 bases). Between the trimmed V and J ends, which lost 5 bases and 5 bases, there was a span of 16 bases. The CDR3 is 13 residues long. Per germline, CDR1 DFQATT and CDR2 SNEGSKA (reference sequence). The CDR3: CSAPKGGEDEQYF. CDR3 DNA: TGCAGTGCTCCTAAGGGGGGGGAGGACGAGCAGTACTTC.

The chain employs TRBV9 and TRBJ1-1; maybe TRBD1 (6 bases). Germline-derived CDR1 and CDR2 are SGDLS and YYNGEE. The germline V and J ends were trimmed by 2 bases and 4 bases, with 21 bases remaining between them. CDR3 length equals 17 residues. The CDR3 spells CASSVLPEGGLGTEAFF. The CDR3 DNA follows: TGTGCCAGCAGCGTCCTCCCAGAAGGGGGGCTAGGCACTGAAGCTTTCTTT.

The chain recombines TRBV5-4 with TRBJ2-5; 7 bases agree with TRBD1. Losses at the gene ends were 1 base for V and 5 bases for J; bases not matched to a gene: 5. The CDR3 has 14 amino acids. CDR1 is SGHNT and CDR2 is YYREEE in the germline V gene (reference sequence). CDR3 coding DNA: TGTGCCAGCAGCTTGAACAGGGGATTGGAGACCCAGTACTTC. Translation gives CASSLNRGLETQYF.